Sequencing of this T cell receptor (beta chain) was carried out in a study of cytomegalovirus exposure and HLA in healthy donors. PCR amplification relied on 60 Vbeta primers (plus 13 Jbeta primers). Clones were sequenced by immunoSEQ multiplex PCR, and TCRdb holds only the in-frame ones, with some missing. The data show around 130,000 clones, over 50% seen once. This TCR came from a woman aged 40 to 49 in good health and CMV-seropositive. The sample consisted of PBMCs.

Written as DNA, the CDR3 is TGTGCCAGCTCAGAGTCCTATGGCTACACCTTC. The encoded protein is CASSESYGYTF. The chain carries TRBV18 and TRBJ1-2, with D unclear. From germline, CDR1 is KGHSH and CDR2 LQKENI. The CDR3 runs 11 residues. V lost 5 bases and J 4 bases, leaving 5 bases between the germline ends. Full variable domain (rest looked up from reference TRBV18 and TRBJ1-2): NAGVMQNPRHLVRRRGQEARLRCSPMKGHSHVYWYRQLPEEGLKFMVYLQKENIIDESGMPKERFSAEFPKEGPSILRIQQVVRGDSAAYFCASSESYGYTFGSGTRLTVV.